This T cell receptor (beta chain) was found in a study of cytomegalovirus exposure and HLA in healthy donors (dated by TCRdb to 2017 to 2019). Some background on the complete study: An earlier analysis of some 550 of the donors reported about 290 Gb of sequence data and 117 million unique TCR beta sequences from 190 million or so T cells. A separate validation cohort of 100 to 150 different subjects was used in addition to the approximately 610-subject first cohort. The number of donors typed differed by locus, with roughly 629-640 for A, B, C, DRB1 and DQB1, over 500 for DQA1, 606 for DPA1, and over 400 for DPB1. A later genetic analysis used genome-wide SNP genotypes for about three fifths of the 666 donors, treating that subset as a discovery cohort. Of the roughly 400 genotyped donors, 65% to 90% were placed in the genetic ancestry cluster associated with self-reported Caucasian donors. Donor age, sex, ethnicity and CMV serostatus were compiled together with the repertoire data. An early release that covered fewer than 750 HLA-typed donors contained about 300 gigabases of sequencing data and some 87 million unique TCR sequences. Roughly five DR-DQ haplotypes were treated as single units for association and clustering because of strong linkage in the cohort. High-throughput TCR immunosequencing, statistical association of individual TCRs with disease status, and machine learning were combined to predict cytomegalovirus infection status. The study used immunosequencing to profile the T cell repertoires of several hundred subjects and linked those repertoires to cytomegalovirus serostatus. A later analysis re-examined previously published TCR beta repertoires from roughly 720 donors and added high-resolution HLA genotyping to investigate patterns of TCR occurrence. In an earlier analysis of a few hundred of the donors, high-throughput TCR beta sequencing was used to judge whether each TCR beta V gene segment behaved as functional or pseudogenic. Among approximately 370 genotyped donors of the cohort, an average of roughly 230,000 unique TCR beta nucleotide sequences was sequenced per donor, of which about 18% were non-productive. The aim of the study was to test whether cataloging public T cell receptors could identify signatures of past pathogen exposure. Every discovery cohort repertoire had been produced on one sequencing platform. HLA typing included class I and class II loci at four-digit resolution. In the later analysis, no new phenotypic data were used to find candidate immune exposures; instead, reliance was placed on TCR beta sequences and their occurrence across donors.

In total, approximately 610 healthy bone marrow donors made up the cohort. All cohort members were sampled while nominally healthy, although unrecorded immune exposures were likely present. The donor tested CMV seronegative, placing the donor among the approximately 360 seronegative members of the cohort. A peripheral blood sample was collected from each donor, and TCR beta sequencing was performed on peripheral blood mononuclear cells. The Qiagen DNeasy Blood Extraction Kit was used to extract genomic DNA from the blood cell samples. Library preparation used the immunoSEQ multiplex PCR assay. The multiplex PCR relied on a mix of 60 forward primers for TCR Vbeta segments and 13 reverse primers for TCR Jbeta segments. The CDR3 region of rearranged TCR beta genes was amplified from genomic DNA by a multiplex PCR assay. The amplified TCR beta libraries were sequenced on the Illumina HiSeq System as 87-base-pair reads. The authors processed their data as follows. A later analysis counted about 80 million unique TCR beta chains across the 600 to 850 repertoires, and 10 million to 11 million of these chains were shared by at least two donors. Raw reads were error-corrected and collapsed into unique sequences by a nearest-neighbor algorithm in which closely related sequences were merged to remove PCR and sequencing errors. V, D and J gene segments were assigned by aligning CDR3 sequences to IMGT reference sequences. For a sequence to be retained, a match of at least six nucleotides was required to both a V gene segment and a J gene segment. Rearrangements were classified as productive when the CDR3 lacked stop codons and remained in frame with V and J, and all other rearrangements were classified as non-productive. CDR3 was defined according to IMGT convention as the region running from the second conserved V-encoded cysteine to the conserved J-encoded phenylalanine. The earlier analysis of about 530 of the donors excluded any sequence lacking an unambiguous match to a single V gene segment. In an earlier analysis of around 590 of the donors, a V segment was called functional when productive rearrangements were above 56.7%, and segregating when the standard deviation between donors exceeded 5%. To diagnose cytomegalovirus status from the catalog of TCR beta chain sequences, a statistical classification framework was built. V and J gene assignment, in a later analysis, came from comparing TCR nucleotide sequences with IMGT/GENE-DB human TR gene sequences. The TCRdist pipeline was used in a later analysis to assign CDR3 sequences and most-parsimonious VDJ recombination scenarios. In a later analysis, each TCR beta chain was defined by its CDR3 amino acid sequence together with its V-gene family, and reads without a unique V-gene family were excluded. A later analysis removed roughly 590 highly shared, low-generation-probability nucleotide sequences to deal with suspected cross-contamination and a sequencing artifact. In a later analysis, a clonal expansion index was calculated for each public chain from normalized within-repertoire ranks of inferred template counts. A later analysis computed generation probabilities with a VDJ recombination model fitted to out-of-frame rearrangements, and checked the results against IGoR. In a later analysis, TCR-TCR, TCR-HLA and TCR-CMV co-occurrence was scored with hypergeometric tests, and a repertoire-size bias correction was applied to TCR pairs. False discovery rates were estimated in a later analysis by permuting HLA or CMV assignments 20 times. In a later analysis, co-occurring TCRs were grouped using DBSCAN, and TCRdist sequence similarity was added for clustering within HLA-allele-positive subsets. Repertoires with fewer than 30,000 or more than 120,000 public chains were left out of co-occurrence clustering, as were five repertoires with anomalous nucleotide sharing. Entries here come from immuneACCESS through TCRdb and include only in-frame sequences with V and J called. Some clones fail to appear in such tables; in the studies checked, an unresolved V gene covers under half of the shortfall, and the cause of the remainder is unknown. V, J and clone size reflect that table, while D and trimming were determined from the DNA. The sample table records more than 100,000 clones; over 60% of these occur just once. 1.5% to 1.9% of the sample is taken by the ten largest.

To note about this clone: The clone's antigen remains unknown. Base quality data are lacking; no much larger clone is found one base away.

General study outcomes and caveats: In the study, some 160 TCR beta chains were listed as associated with cytomegalovirus. The 87-base-pair reads could not distinguish some IMGT-functional V segments, including TRBV6-2 and TRBV6-3, so those segments were excluded. The classifier was reported to diagnose cytomegalovirus status with high specificity and sensitivity in both the original cohort and the validation cohort. It was suggested by the authors that the approach could potentially be generalized to other disease states and immunological phenotypes. The presence/absence analyses assumed that sequencing depth was roughly uniform across donors, and that assumption may not be true. In vitro tests confirmed that a few of the cytomegalovirus-associated TCR beta chains recognize cytomegalovirus antigens. Most TCR sequences were observed very rarely across donors, whereas some public TCRs were present in many individuals. A further reported finding was that TCR beta sequences accurately predicted the HLA-A and HLA-B alleles for most subjects in the first cohort. Correlated functional status among segregating V segments might reflect linkage disequilibrium, but an unknown experimental factor could not be ruled out. Over 15 rarely observed V segments, including chromosome 9 orphons, were excluded from the earlier analysis of a few hundred of the donors because counts were too low. The cohort was sequenced for TCR beta chains only, and without alpha or paired-chain data the features that could be detected were limited. The only immune exposure information available for the cohort was CMV serostatus. Several of the top co-occurrence clusters appeared to be linked to parvovirus B19, influenza, CMV and Epstein-Barr virus, according to a later analysis. At a false discovery rate of 0.05, a later analysis linked about 16,000 TCR beta sequences to specific HLA alleles. According to a later analysis, most CMV-associated TCR beta chains appeared to be HLA-restricted, and the HLA associations seemed to be driven largely by CMV exposure. HLA typing was unavailable for some donors at each locus, so association tests used only the typed subset. A later analysis found that HLA-associated TCR beta chains were more clonally expanded and had lower generation probabilities than equally common non-associated chains. An association between a missense DCLRE1C variant and V-gene and J-gene trimming of TCR beta chains was found in a later genetic analysis and replicated in an independent cohort. Compared with the roughly 670-donor mean, donors in an Asian-associated ancestry cluster had fewer N-insertions in productive TCRs, according to a later genetic analysis. A group of highly shared sequence variants was considered likely to be a technical artifact of the sequencing pipeline. In a later analysis, the rate of TCR association differed among HLA loci, with DRB1 alleles having the most associated TCRs and HLA-C alleles having the fewest. When HLA alleles, especially DR and DQ, strongly co-occurred, TCR associations were difficult to assign to individual alleles. Broadly in line with IMGT annotations, most TCR beta V segments showed up in productive rearrangements about 87% or about 30% of the time in an earlier analysis of 450 to 750 of the donors.

From the cysteine up to the phenylalanine, the CDR3 has a length of 15 residues. Of all the DNA, just the CDR3 is kept, 45 bases in frame from base 1. V drops 2 bases and J drops 5 bases, leaving 16 bases in between. CDR1 and CDR2, looked up from the germline V gene (reference sequence), are MNHEY and SMNVEV. The rearranged segments are TRBV27 and TRBJ2-7; the best D guess is TRBD1, with 6 bases matching. The specimen sequenced was PBMCs. The TCR was taken from a man aged 18 to 35 in good health and CMV-seronegative. This receptor has the CDR3 CASSLGLGQGNEQYF. The bases read TGTGCCAGCAGTTTAGGCCTGGGCCAGGGGAACGAGCAGTACTTC.